Sequencing of this T cell receptor (beta chain) was carried out in a study of T cell changes during pregnancy in multiple sclerosis. This table comes from immunoSEQ multiplex PCR, and its TCRdb copy is limited to in-frame clones, with some not included. Of roughly 87,000 clones listed, about 90% are singletons. The CDR3 is 15 residues long. CDR1 MGHRA and CDR2 YSYEKL come from the germline V gene. V trimming: 4 bases; J trimming: 3 bases; junction bases outside the gene matches: 5. This clone turned up a few times. This sample comprised PBMCs, obtained in the first trimester of pregnancy. This sequence was found in a female donor in good health, serving as a control in a pregnancy study. Some clones in this sample may be carry-over from other donors' samples. This chain links TRBV4-1 with TRBJ2-3, with 9 bases matching TRBD2. The CDR3 bases are TGCGCCAGCAGCCGACAGGGACTAGCTACAGATACGCAGTATTTT. This sequence encodes CASSRQGLATDTQYF.